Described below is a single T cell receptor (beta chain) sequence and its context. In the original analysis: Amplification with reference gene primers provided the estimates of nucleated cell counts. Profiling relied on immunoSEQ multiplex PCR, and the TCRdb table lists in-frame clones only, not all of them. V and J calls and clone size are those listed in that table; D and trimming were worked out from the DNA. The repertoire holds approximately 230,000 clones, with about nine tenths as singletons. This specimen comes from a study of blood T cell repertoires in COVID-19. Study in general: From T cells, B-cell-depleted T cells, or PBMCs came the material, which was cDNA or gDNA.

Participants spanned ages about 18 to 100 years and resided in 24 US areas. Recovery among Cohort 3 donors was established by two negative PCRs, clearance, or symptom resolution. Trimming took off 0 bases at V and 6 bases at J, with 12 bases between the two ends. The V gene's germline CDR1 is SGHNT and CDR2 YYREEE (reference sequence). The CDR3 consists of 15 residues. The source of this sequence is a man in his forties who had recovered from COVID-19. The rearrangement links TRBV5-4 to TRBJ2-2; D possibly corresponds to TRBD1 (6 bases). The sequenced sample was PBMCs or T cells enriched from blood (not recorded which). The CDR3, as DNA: TGTGCCAGCAGCTTGGAACAGGGCAGGGCCGGGGAGCTGTTTTTT. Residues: CASSLEQGRAGELFF.